Listed below are T cell receptor beta chains from one sample, sequenced in a study of blood T cell repertoires in COVID-19. Assay used: immunoSEQ multiplex PCR; TCRdb lists only in-frame clones, some missing. Of over 300,000 clones listed, about nine tenths are singletons. Sequencing was done on a sample of PBMCs or T cells enriched from blood (not recorded which). The receptors originated from a woman aged 18-29 years who had recovered from COVID-19. Each CDR3 is given without its conserved first and last residue. Fields, in order: V gene, J gene, CDR3 protein.

>TRBV7-2|TRBJ1-4
ASSAEQGSGEKLF
>TRBV5-1|TRBJ1-2
ASSDSGNYGYT
>TRBV7-9|TRBJ1-2
ASSLGQGAYGYT
>TRBV7-2|TRBJ1-5
ASSLTGGVNQPQH
>TRBV7-3|TRBJ2-3
ASSPGGPQGDTQY
>TRBV3-1/TRBV3-2|TRBJ2-1
ASSQEGRLADEQF
>TRBV30|TRBJ1-5
AFAGQHNQPQH
>TRBV7-9|TRBJ2-7
ASSPRGPYEQY
>TRBV7-9|TRBJ1-2
ASSSNLSGYT
>TRBV7-9|TRBJ2-5
ASSQGAGGETQY
>TRBV6-5|TRBJ1-6
ASRQGTGSNSPLH
>TRBV5-1|TRBJ1-2
ASSETDLVGYT
>TRBV3-1/TRBV3-2|TRBJ2-7
ASSQSLTLSNHEQY
>TRBV19|TRBJ1-1
ASTTGQGNTEAF
>TRBV11-2|TRBJ1-2
ASSLDRGHGYT
>TRBV5-5|TRBJ1-2
ASSLGTVIGYT
>TRBV30|TRBJ1-2
AWDRVMSGYT
>TRBV28|TRBJ1-2
ASSSGDRNYGYT
>TRBV11-2|TRBJ2-7
ASNLDINTYEQY